Below, 8 T cell receptor beta chains from the same sample are listed, as sequenced in a study of cytomegalovirus exposure and HLA in healthy donors. PCR primers comprised 60 Vbeta and 13 Jbeta primers. TCRdb's table, derived via immunoSEQ multiplex PCR, lists solely in-frame clones and lacks some. The sample records 160,000 or so clones, 70% to 90% being singletons. The specimen was PBMCs. Source of these receptors: a woman aged 18-29 years in good health and CMV-seronegative.

This clone has more than one count but fewer than ten. The J gene is TRBJ1-5, the V gene TRBV27; TRBD1 is a possible D gene (5 bases). The CDR3 runs 14 residues. The germline CDR1 and CDR2 sequences are MNHEY and SMNVEV (reference sequence). Trimming took off 6 bases at V and 3 bases at J, with 12 bases between the two ends. DNA of the CDR3: TGTGCCAGCAGCTTAGCAGGGTCCAATCAGCCCCAGCATTTT. It translates to CASSLAGSNQPQHF.

The chain combines TRBV7-9 with TRBJ1-5, with a weak D call TRBD1 (5 bases). Between the trimmed V and J ends, which lost 2 bases and 0 bases, there was a span of 8 bases. Germline loops: CDR1 SEHNR, CDR2 FQNEAQ (reference sequence). The CDR3 length is 15 residues. CDR3 residues: CASSLQGNSNQPQHF. In nucleotides, the CDR3 is TGTGCCAGCAGCTTACAGGGAAATAGCAATCAGCCCCAGCATTTT.

The chain combines TRBV5-6 with TRBJ2-7; a possible D gene is TRBD1 (7 bases). V was cut by 9 bases and J by 4 bases, with 17 bases left in between. Germline CDR1 is SGHDT and CDR2 is YYEEEE. This CDR3 is 13 amino acids long. CDR3 DNA: TGTGCCACCGGGGAAGCAGGGGGGTACGAGCAGTACTTC. It specifies CATGEAGGYEQYF.

A note on this clone: One end of the junction does not line up with germline, which may come from a read error. The same CDR3 also results from other DNA sequences found in this sample. The chain has TRBV7-2 and TRBJ1-4; D is perhaps TRBD1 (5 bases). The CDR3 covers 15 residues. Germline lookup yields CDR1 SGHTA and CDR2 FQGNSA. The CDR3 is CASSLGADTYEKLFF. The CDR3 DNA sequence: TGTGCCAGCAGCTTAGGGGCGGACACATATGAAAAATTGTTTTTT.

The chain is built from TRBV12-2 and TRBJ2-3; the tabulated D call, TRBD2, remains unverified against the DNA. TRBV12-2 is given as a pseudogene. The CDR3 is 16 residues long. The CDR3 region is CASRLAGLAITDTQYF. The CDR3, as DNA: TGTGCAAGTCGCTTAGCGGGACTAGCGATCACAGATACGCAGTATTTT.

This rearrangement joins TRBV5-1 to TRBJ2-1; TRBD2 agrees at 7 bases. This CDR3 has 17 amino acids. V lost 3 bases and J lost 6; bases outside the gene matches: 15. Germline V gene lookup returns CDR1 SGHRS and CDR2 YFSETQ. In DNA, the CDR3 is TGCGCCAGCAGCTCTCGCGGAGCGGGATTGGAGGGCAATGAGCAGTTCTTC. Translation: CASSSRGAGLEGNEQFF.

The chain employs TRBV27 and TRBJ2-3; D gene unclear. The germline V gene encodes CDR1 MNHEY and CDR2 SMNVEV (reference sequence). V was shortened by 2 bases and J by 8 bases, with 11 bases between the two germline ends. The CDR3 has 13 amino acids. The CDR3 DNA sequence: TGTGCCAGCAGTTTAAGGCGGCTAGGTACGCAGTATTTT. This sequence encodes CASSLRRLGTQYF.

This clone appeared a few times. The chain recombines TRBV30 with TRBJ2-2, with a possible D match to TRBD1 (5 bases). This CDR3 has 14 amino acids. CDR1 is GTSNPN, CDR2 SVGIG, per germline (reference sequence). V lost 0 bases, J lost 7 bases, and 12 bases lay in between. This CDR3 reads CAWSVRGVGGELFF. The CDR3 coding sequence is TGTGCCTGGAGTGTTAGGGGTGTAGGCGGGGAGCTGTTTTTT.